The rows below give T cell receptor beta chains drawn from one sample of a study of cytomegalovirus exposure and HLA in healthy donors. Sequencing used immunoSEQ multiplex PCR; TCRdb keeps in-frame clones, though not all of them. The sample contains fewer than 110,000 clones, approximately 74% of which appear only once. Input material: PBMCs. These receptor sequences come from a middle-aged woman in good health and CMV-seropositive. Both conserved end residues are part of each CDR3. Fields, in order: D gene, clone size, J gene, V gene, CDR3 DNA, CDR3 protein. D genes are given only for firm matches. For some rows the clone size is stated as once, few or many, or as a class when expanded; others skip it.

D gene: -; clone size: -; J gene: TRBJ2-1; V gene: TRBV4-1; CDR3 DNA: TGCGCCAGCAGCCAAGATTCAGGGAGGTCCTACAATGAGCAGTTCTTC; CDR3 protein: CASSQDSGRSYNEQFF
D gene: TRBD2; clone size: -; J gene: TRBJ2-5; V gene: TRBV19; CDR3 DNA: TGTGCCGCAAATAGCGGGGGTGGCCAAGAGACCCAGTACTTC; CDR3 protein: CAANSGGGQETQYF
D gene: -; clone size: -; J gene: TRBJ2-5; V gene: TRBV9; CDR3 DNA: TGTGCCAGCAGCGTAGTGGGGCGGCGGGGACAAGAGACCCAGTACTTC; CDR3 protein: CASSVVGRRGQETQYF
D gene: -; clone size: -; J gene: TRBJ1-5; V gene: TRBV7-2; CDR3 DNA: TGTGCCAGCAGCTTAGTGCCAGTCAATCAGCCCCAGCATTTT; CDR3 protein: CASSLVPVNQPQHF
D gene: -; clone size: -; J gene: TRBJ1-2; V gene: TRBV5-6; CDR3 DNA: TGTGCCAGCAGCCTACGTACGGGGGGCGTCTATGGCTACACCTTC; CDR3 protein: CASSLRTGGVYGYTF
D gene: -; clone size: -; J gene: TRBJ1-5; V gene: TRBV7-8; CDR3 DNA: TGTGCCAGCAGCTTAGGGCAGGGATATCAGCCCCAGCATTTT; CDR3 protein: CASSLGQGYQPQHF
D gene: -; clone size: -; J gene: TRBJ1-2; V gene: TRBV7-8; CDR3 DNA: TGTGCCAGCAGCTTAGGTCGGGTCGCCCGAGGCTATGGCTACACCTTC; CDR3 protein: CASSLGRVARGYGYTF
D gene: TRBD1; clone size: -; J gene: TRBJ1-1; V gene: TRBV29-1; CDR3 DNA: TGCAGCGTCGGGACAGCAGCCACTGAAGCTTTCTTT; CDR3 protein: CSVGTAATEAFF
D gene: -; clone size: -; J gene: TRBJ1-2; V gene: TRBV4-1; CDR3 DNA: TGCGCCAGCAGCCAAGCCCCGGGGGAGTTTCTTTATGGCTACACCTTC; CDR3 protein: CASSQAPGEFLYGYTF
D gene: -; clone size: -; J gene: TRBJ2-4; V gene: TRBV7-8; CDR3 DNA: TGTGCCAGCAGCTCTTACTACAGGGGACTAGCCAAAAACATTCAGTACTTC; CDR3 protein: CASSSYYRGLAKNIQYF
D gene: -; clone size: few; J gene: TRBJ2-1; V gene: TRBV5-1; CDR3 DNA: TGCGCCAGCAGCTTGGGGGGCGCAGCCAATGAGCAGTTCTTC; CDR3 protein: CASSLGGAANEQFF
D gene: -; clone size: -; J gene: TRBJ1-6; V gene: TRBV6-5; CDR3 DNA: TGTGCCAGCAGTTCACAGGGCTCCTCACCCCTCCACTTT; CDR3 protein: CASSSQGSSPLHF
D gene: -; clone size: -; J gene: TRBJ1-1; V gene: TRBV30; CDR3 DNA: TGTGCCTGGAGTGTACTTGGGGGCCTTTTCACTGAAGCTTTCTTT; CDR3 protein: CAWSVLGGLFTEAFF
D gene: TRBD1; clone size: -; J gene: TRBJ2-7; V gene: TRBV6-1; CDR3 DNA: TGTGCCAGCAGTGGAACGGACAGGGGCTCCTACGAGCAGTACTTC; CDR3 protein: CASSGTDRGSYEQYF
D gene: TRBD1; clone size: few; J gene: TRBJ2-7; V gene: TRBV5-1; CDR3 DNA: TGCGCCAGCAGCTTGCGCGACAGGGCTCACGAGCAGTACTTC; CDR3 protein: CASSLRDRAHEQYF
D gene: -; clone size: -; J gene: TRBJ1-2; V gene: TRBV7-2; CDR3 DNA: TGTGCCAGCAGCTTAGGACAGCTCTATGGCTACACCTTC; CDR3 protein: CASSLGQLYGYTF
D gene: -; clone size: -; J gene: TRBJ2-7; V gene: TRBV30; CDR3 DNA: TGTGCCTGGAGAGAGACAGGCAAAGGCTCCTACGAGCAGTACTTC; CDR3 protein: CAWRETGKGSYEQYF
D gene: -; clone size: -; J gene: TRBJ1-1; V gene: TRBV27; CDR3 DNA: TGTGCCAGCAGTTTATCCCAGGGCATCACTGAAGCTTTCTTT; CDR3 protein: CASSLSQGITEAFF
D gene: -; clone size: -; J gene: TRBJ1-1; V gene: TRBV18; CDR3 DNA: TGTGCCAGCTCACCACCGATGGACAGCGAAGCTTTCTTT; CDR3 protein: CASSPPMDSEAFF
D gene: TRBD1; clone size: few; J gene: TRBJ1-2; V gene: TRBV30; CDR3 DNA: TGTGCCTGGACCAGGGGGACAGGGGGCTATGGCTACACCTTC; CDR3 protein: CAWTRGTGGYGYTF
D gene: -; clone size: -; J gene: TRBJ2-7; V gene: TRBV7-6; CDR3 DNA: TGTGCCAGCAGCTCCGGGCGGGGCCTGGACGAGCAGTACTTC; CDR3 protein: CASSSGRGLDEQYF
D gene: TRBD2; clone size: -; J gene: TRBJ2-4; V gene: TRBV30; CDR3 DNA: TGTGCCTGGAGCGCCCTCCTGGGGGAGGGGAACATTCAGTACTTC; CDR3 protein: CAWSALLGEGNIQYF
D gene: TRBD2; clone size: many; J gene: TRBJ2-2; V gene: TRBV6-5; CDR3 DNA: TGTGCCAGCAGAGGCGGGAGGGGGGACACCGGGGAGCTGTTTTTT; CDR3 protein: CASRGGRGDTGELFF
D gene: TRBD1; clone size: -; J gene: TRBJ1-1; V gene: TRBV11-2; CDR3 DNA: TGTGCCAGCAGCCCGGACAGGGGACAAGCTTTCTTT; CDR3 protein: CASSPDRGQAFF